Shown below are 5 T cell receptor beta chains from a single sample sequenced in a study of cytomegalovirus exposure and HLA in healthy donors. It was with 60 Vbeta and 13 Jbeta primers that the PCR ran. The method was immunoSEQ multiplex PCR; TCRdb's version includes in-frame clones alone and lacks a portion of them. The sample lists just over 200,000 clones, 65% to 80% seen once, with about 1.5% in the top ten. The sequencing input was PBMCs. The receptors shown here come from a man aged 50 to 60 in good health and CMV-seronegative.

This chain uses TRBV6-5 with TRBJ1-1; TRBD1 might be the D (6 bases). Looked up from germline, CDR1 is MNHEY and CDR2 is SVGAGI. V was shortened by 6 bases and J by 0 bases, with 14 bases between the two germline ends. This CDR3 is built from 15 residues. CDR3 region: CASSSPGDMNTEAFF. For the CDR3, the DNA is TGTGCCAGCAGCAGTCCCGGGGACATGAACACTGAAGCTTTCTTT.

In nucleotides, the CDR3 is TGTGCCAGCAGTTTACCGGGTTGGGAGACCCAGTACTTC. Amino acids: CASSLPGWETQYF. This chain connects TRBV27 to TRBJ2-5; D unclear. This CDR3 region has 13 residues. CDR1 is MNHEY and CDR2 is SMNVEV in the germline V gene (reference sequence). The V and J ends lost 2 bases and 5 bases respectively, with 9 bases between them.

The chain combines TRBV30 with TRBJ2-3, with TRBD2 matching over 7 bases. The length of the CDR3 is 9 residues. Germline V gene lookup returns CDR1 GTSNPN and CDR2 SVGIG (reference sequence). The CDR3 bases are TGTGCGGGGGGGAATACGCAGTATTTT. Translated: CAGGNTQYF.

The chain has TRBV10-3 and TRBJ2-2, with D hard to call. V lost 3 bases and J lost 6, with 17 bases in between. The germline V gene has CDR1 ENHRY and CDR2 SYGVKD. The CDR3 has 16 residues. The CDR3 bases are TGTGCCATCAGTGAATTGGGTAATAGCCTTCCCGGGGAGCTGTTTTTT. Translated, it gives CAISELGNSLPGELFF.

The genes are TRBV28 and TRBJ1-5, with 7 positions matching TRBD1. The CDR3 runs 15 residues. V was clipped by 2 bases and J by 6 bases; unmatched bases: 7. Per germline, CDR1 MDHEN and CDR2 SYDVKM. The CDR3 DNA follows: TGTGCCAGCAGTTTAGAGGGGTCAGGGGGTCAGCCCCAGCATTTT. Translated, it gives CASSLEGSGGQPQHF.